Shown below are 11 T cell receptor beta chains from a single sample sequenced in a study of molecular identifiers for immune sequencing clone quantification. MiXCR, run by TCRdb on the PCR reads, gives a single entry per CDR3 protein. This sample has just under 650,000 distinct CDR3 sequences, with just under 20% found just once. The specimen was naive CD8+ T cells from blood, with Jurkat cell RNA spiked in. Subset in this sample: FACS-sorted CD8+CD4-CCR7+CD45RA+ naive T cells. The source is a human donor in good health. Some libraries in this study had Jurkat cell RNA spiked in.

This clonotype was picked up many times. This chain joins TRBV28 and TRBJ1-1, with D uncertain. Germline V lookup: CDR1 MDHEN, CDR2 SYDVKM. The CDR3 runs to 13 residues. Trimming took off 6 bases at V and 2 bases at J, with 10 bases between the two ends. DNA of the CDR3: TGTGCCAGCAGGGCGGGGTTCAACACTGAAGCTTTCTTT. Protein product: CASRAGFNTEAFF.

This clonotype occurred many times. The chain carries TRBV29-1 and TRBJ1-1; the D gene is possibly TRBD1 (5 bases). CDR1 is SQVTM and CDR2 is ANQGSEA in the germline V gene. Trimming stripped 8 bases from V and 5 bases from J, with 15 bases between. This CDR3 region has 12 residues. The chain's CDR3 is CSIEGRGTEAFF. For the CDR3, the DNA is TGCAGCATAGAGGGGAGAGGGACTGAAGCTTTCTTT.

Regarding this clonotype: A read error may explain this, as a much larger clone is one base away. This sequence joins TRBV30 and TRBJ2-1, with no clear D. The germline gives CDR1 GTSNPN, CDR2 SVGIG (reference sequence). The CDR3 runs to 12 residues. CDR3 region: CAWSVQTGFELF. The CDR3 DNA follows: TGTGCCTGGAGTGTACAGACGGGCTTTGAGCTCTTC. Full variable domain (remainder filled in from reference TRBV30 and TRBJ2-1): SQTIHQWPATLVQPVGSPLSLECTVEGTSNPNLYWYRQAAGRGLQLLFYSVGIGQISSEVPQNLSASRPQDRQFILSSKKLLLSDSGFYLCAWSVQTGFELFGPGTRLTVL.

The CDR3: CASSQEVGGPRNEQFF. CDR3 sequence (DNA): TGCGCCAGCAGCCAAGAGGTGGGGGGCCCTAGAAATGAGCAGTTCTTC. The V call is TRBV4-1, the J call TRBJ2-1, with D perhaps TRBD1 or TRBD2 (6 bases each). This CDR3 has 16 residues. Germline values: CDR1 MGHRA, CDR2 YSYEKL. V was clipped by 0 bases and J by 7 bases, with 16 bases between them.

This clonotype was recorded many times. The DNA of the CDR3 is TGTGCCAGCAGTTTATCGGGGTTTAGCTCACCCCTCCACTTT. Translation gives CASSLSGFSSPLHF. The chain joins TRBV27 to TRBJ1-6; the D is unclear. The CDR3 sequence is 14 residues long. Trimming left V 0 bases short and J 10 bases short, with 10 bases between. Germline V gives CDR1 MNHEY, CDR2 SMNVEV (reference sequence).

This chain joins TRBV15 and TRBJ1-2; D gene ambiguous. CDR1 and CDR2 from the germline V gene are LNHNV and YYDKDF (reference sequence). V shed 0 bases and J shed 2 bases, with 10 bases lying between them. This CDR3 has 15 amino acids. The CDR3 here is CATSRDFGGNYGYTF. Written as DNA, the CDR3 is TGTGCCACCAGCAGAGATTTTGGCGGGAACTATGGCTACACCTTC.

This clonotype was seen ten or more times. This rearrangement joins TRBV20-1 to TRBJ2-7; D possibly corresponds to TRBD2 (5 bases). The germline V gene has CDR1 DFQATT and CDR2 SNEGSKA (reference sequence). V lost 2 bases and J lost 0, with 17 bases in between. The CDR3 length is 16 residues. The CDR3 DNA is TGCAGTGCTAGAATTTTCCCAACGGGAAGCTCCTACGAGCAGTACTTC. The encoded protein is CSARIFPTGSSYEQYF.

This chain joins TRBV11-2 and TRBJ1-1; D possibly corresponds to TRBD1 (6 bases). The germline CDR1 and CDR2 sequences are SGHAT and FQNNGV. CDR3 size: 13 residues. V was shortened by 8 bases and J by 1 base, with 11 bases between the two germline ends. This CDR3 is CASGRQENTEAFF. Here the CDR3 DNA reads TGTGCCAGCGGGAGACAGGAGAACACTGAAGCTTTCTTT.

This clonotype has a count of ten or more. The J gene is TRBJ1-2, the V gene TRBV5-1; D is unresolved. Germline lookup yields CDR1 SGHRS and CDR2 YFSETQ. The V gene lost 1 base and the J gene lost 1 base, with 17 bases spanning the gap. The CDR3 consists of 17 residues. The CDR3 loop reads CASSLSSLQRLNYGYTF. The CDR3 DNA is TGCGCCAGCAGCTTGAGTAGCTTACAGAGACTTAACTATGGCTACACCTTC.

This clonotype was recorded many times. The chain carries TRBV3-1 and TRBJ1-1; 7 positions match TRBD1. The CDR3 runs 19 residues. The trim removed 2 bases at V and 0 bases at J, leaving 15 bases unmatched. Germline V gene sequence: CDR1 LGHDT, CDR2 YNNKEL (reference sequence). The CDR3 is CASSQHLGTVALMNTEAFF. CDR3 sequence (DNA): TGTGCCAGCAGCCAACACCTAGGGACAGTAGCCTTAATGAACACTGAAGCTTTCTTT.

This clonotype occurred many times. The V call is TRBV7-9, the J call TRBJ2-1; 7 positions agree with TRBD1. From germline, CDR1 is SEHNR and CDR2 FQNEAQ (reference sequence). CDR3 length equals 16 residues. V lost 5 bases, J lost 2 bases, and 9 bases stayed unmatched. For the CDR3, the DNA is TGTGCCAGCAGCACGGGACAGAACTATGCCTACAATGAGCAGTTCTTC. Protein sequence: CASSTGQNYAYNEQFF.